The 30 T cell receptor beta chains below all came from one sample that was sequenced in a study of post-analysis software for immune sequencing data. Unique molecular identifiers tagged the TCR beta cDNA libraries. MiXCR, applied by TCRdb to the PCR reads, yields one record per CDR3 protein. The table shows a few hundred thousand distinct CDR3 sequences, with roughly 35% occurring only once. These receptors have no identified antigens. Study-level findings and limits: With TRBV5-6, TRBV5-1 and TRBV20-1 included, about five TRBV segments were more frequent in patients than in controls.

The sample consisted of blood. Receptors originate from a girl aged 10 to 17 with multiple sclerosis.

This chain uses TRBV29-1 with TRBJ2-4, with D hard to call. Germline V gives CDR1 SQVTM, CDR2 ANQGSEA. V dropped 5 bases and J dropped 0 bases, with 5 bases sitting between them. The CDR3 length is 12 residues. The CDR3 spells CSVNLAKNIQYF. The CDR3 nucleotides read TGCAGCGTTAATCTAGCCAAAAACATTCAGTACTTC.

The rearrangement links TRBV27 to TRBJ1-5, with TRBD1 identical over 7 bases. With V trimmed by 10 bases and J by 0 bases, 9 bases remained unmatched. Looked up from germline, CDR1 is MNHEY and CDR2 is SMNVEV (reference sequence). The CDR3 runs 15 residues. The chain's CDR3 is CATFGQAYSNQPQHF. The CDR3 DNA sequence: TGTGCCACCTTCGGACAGGCCTATAGCAATCAGCCCCAGCATTTT.

This clonotype appeared a few times. The chain links TRBV27 to TRBJ2-1; 10 nucleotides align to TRBD2. V trimming: 2 bases; J trimming: 3 bases; junction bases outside the gene matches: 1. Looked up from germline, CDR1 is MNHEY and CDR2 is SMNVEV (reference sequence). The CDR3 loop spans 15 amino acids. The CDR3 here is CASSLERGGYNEQFF. CDR3 coding DNA: TGTGCCAGCAGTTTAGAGCGGGGGGGCTACAATGAGCAGTTCTTC.

This clonotype appeared a few times. The chain couples TRBV19 to TRBJ1-1, with TRBD1 matching 8 bases. Germline V gene sequence: CDR1 LNHDA, CDR2 SQIVND (reference sequence). J gave up 4 bases and V 7 bases, and 5 bases lay outside the gene matches. The CDR3 is 13 residues long. The chain's CDR3 is CASTLTGVTEAFF. The CDR3 bases are TGTGCCAGTACTCTGACAGGGGTCACTGAAGCTTTCTTT.

V and J are TRBV3-1 and TRBJ1-2; D ambiguous. The length of the CDR3 is 14 residues. CDR1 LGHDT and CDR2 YNNKEL come from the germline V gene (reference sequence). Trimming left V 0 bases short and J 2 bases short, with 7 bases between. The CDR3 protein is CASSQDRTNYGYTF. CDR3 nucleotides: TGTGCCAGCAGCCAAGATCGGACGAACTATGGCTACACCTTC.

Only a few counts were recorded for this clonotype. J is TRBJ2-7 and V is TRBV6-1; no reliable D call. V was shortened by 3 bases and J by 4 bases, with 7 bases between the two germline ends. The germline V gene encodes CDR1 MNHNS and CDR2 SASEGT. The CDR3 is made up of 12 amino acids. For the CDR3, the DNA is TGTGCCAGCAGTGACTTCGAATACGAGCAGTACTTC. It codes for CASSDFEYEQYF.

This clonotype was seen just once. This rearrangement joins TRBV11-3 to TRBJ2-6, with D perhaps given as TRBD1 or TRBD2 (5 bases each). This CDR3 is built from 16 residues. Germline values: CDR1 SGHNT, CDR2 YENEEA. The V and J ends lost 5 bases and 2 bases respectively, with 13 bases between them. CDR3 DNA sequence: TGTGCCAGCAGCCCCCGTGGGGGAGCTGGGGCCAACGTCCTGACTTTC. Translation gives CASSPRGGAGANVLTF. Looking up the rest from reference TRBV11-3 and TRBJ2-6 gives the full variable domain: EAGVVQSPRYKIIEKKQPVAFWCNPISGHNTLYWYLQNLGQGPELLIRYENEEAVDDSQLPKDRFSAERLKGVDSTLKIQPAELGDSAVYLCASSPRGGAGANVLTFGAGSRLTVL.

The V gene is TRBV2, the J gene TRBJ2-1, with D maybe TRBD2 (6 bases). The V and J ends lost 6 bases and 5 bases respectively, with 14 bases between them. The CDR3 sequence is 14 residues long. Germline values: CDR1 SNHLY, CDR2 FYNNEI. The CDR3 loop reads CASRSLRENNEQFF. The CDR3 coding sequence is TGTGCCAGCAGGTCGCTACGGGAGAACAATGAGCAGTTCTTC.

This clonotype was found a few times. This chain links TRBV7-2 with TRBJ2-5; 7 bases are shared with TRBD1. CDR1 SGHTA and CDR2 FQGNSA come from the germline V gene. Trimming at V came to 5 bases and at J to 0 bases, leaving 9 bases not matched to a gene. The CDR3 runs 16 residues. CDR3 sequence reads: CASSLTWTGHQETQYF. CDR3 nucleotide sequence: TGTGCCAGCAGCCTAACCTGGACAGGCCACCAAGAGACCCAGTACTTC.

The CDR3 loop is CASTPLSGGASTDTQYF. The CDR3 DNA follows: TGTGCCAGCACACCTCTAAGCGGGGGGGCGAGCACAGATACGCAGTATTTT. The chain is built from TRBV7-8 and TRBJ2-3; TRBD2 aligns across 10 bases. V was pared by 7 bases and J by 0 bases, with 10 bases of the junction left unmatched. CDR1 is SGHVS, CDR2 FQNEAQ, per germline. This CDR3 is 17 amino acids long.

This rearrangement joins TRBV29-1 to TRBJ1-3; D is unresolved. The germline gives CDR1 SQVTM, CDR2 ANQGSEA. Trimming removed 3 bases from V and 0 bases from J, with 6 bases in between. This CDR3 contains 13 residues. The CDR3 is CSVDGGSGNTIYF. The CDR3 nucleotides read TGCAGCGTTGACGGCGGCTCTGGAAACACCATATATTTT.

The V call is TRBV3-1, the J call TRBJ1-5, with D unclear. The CDR3 covers 15 residues. CDR1 and CDR2 (germline): LGHDT, YNNKEL (reference sequence). The V gene lost 8 bases and the J gene lost 0 bases, with 14 bases spanning the gap. The CDR3 DNA follows: TGTGCCAGCGACGCCAGGAATTATAGCAATCAGCCCCAGCATTTT. Its translation: CASDARNYSNQPQHF.

The rearrangement links TRBV4-1 to TRBJ2-7; no firm D call. From germline, CDR1 is MGHRA and CDR2 YSYEKL. CDR3 length: 16 residues. V dropped 4 bases and J dropped 2 bases, with 18 bases sitting between them. The CDR3 sequence is CASSLVHTGSPYEQYF. DNA for the CDR3: TGCGCCAGCAGCCTAGTACACACCGGTTCTCCCTACGAGCAGTACTTC.

This clonotype was counted many times. CDR3 nucleotide sequence: TGCGCCAGCAGCCAAGATGTGGGGAACACAGATACGCAGTATTTT. It translates to CASSQDVGNTDTQYF. The V gene is TRBV4-1, the J gene TRBJ2-3; D unresolved. Germline CDR1 is MGHRA and CDR2 is YSYEKL. CDR3 length: 15 amino acids. Trimming left V 0 bases short and J 2 bases short, with 9 bases between.

The V gene is TRBV18, the J gene TRBJ1-2, with D perhaps matching TRBD1 (5 bases). From germline, CDR1 is KGHSH and CDR2 LQKENI. This CDR3 region has 13 residues. V dropped 6 bases and J dropped 3 bases, with 11 bases sitting between them. CDR3 in DNA: TGTGCCAGCTCCCAGGGAAATGACTATGGCTACACCTTC. It encodes CASSQGNDYGYTF.

This chain joins TRBV7-4 and TRBJ1-1; D is unclear. The CDR3 has 15 residues. V was trimmed by 1 base and J by 3 bases, leaving 12 bases between them. Per the germline V gene, CDR1 is SGHVT and CDR2 is SQSDAQ. CDR3 nucleotide sequence: TGTGCCAGCAGCTTAGGTACCTTTGGGGACACTGAAGCTTTCTTT. Its translation: CASSLGTFGDTEAFF.

On this clonotype itself: A clone one base away is much larger, so this may be a read error. The chain is built from TRBV5-5 and TRBJ2-3; 8 positions agree with TRBD2. The CDR3 is 17 amino acids. Germline CDR1 SGHKS, CDR2 YYEKEE (reference sequence). With 2 bases clipped from V and 0 bases from J, the junction kept 8 bases outside the gene matches. The CDR3 protein is CASSFRLTGGSTDTQYF. CDR3 nucleotides: TGTGCCAGCAGCTTCCGACTAACGGGGGGGAGCACAGATACGCAGTATTTT.

The V gene is TRBV2, the J gene TRBJ2-1; perhaps TRBD2 as D (5 bases). The CDR3 sequence is 11 residues long. V lost 11 bases and J 6 bases, leaving 11 bases between the germline ends. Germline V gene lookup returns CDR1 SNHLY and CDR2 FYNNEI. The CDR3 sequence is CAGRTLNEQFF. DNA of the CDR3: TGTGCCGGAAGGACTCTCAATGAGCAGTTCTTC.

V gene TRBV6-1 combines with J gene TRBJ1-1; D perhaps matches TRBD1 (6 bases). Germline V lookup: CDR1 MNHNS, CDR2 SASEGT. The CDR3 spans 17 residues. V lost 6 bases and J lost 1, with 21 bases in between. This chain's CDR3 is CASSPRFGKGGNTEAFF. In nucleotides, the CDR3 is TGTGCCAGCAGCCCGCGCTTTGGAAAAGGGGGGAACACTGAAGCTTTCTTT.

This chain links TRBV7-2 with TRBJ2-5; no firm D call. The J call is uncertain, as TRBJ2-7 better fits the DNA end. Germline V gene lookup returns CDR1 SGHTA and CDR2 FQGNSA. CDR3 length: 12 amino acids. CDR3 loop: CASSELLYEQYF. Here the CDR3 DNA reads TGTGCCAGCAGCGAGCTCCTTTACGAGCAGTACTTC.

This clonotype was recorded once. V is TRBV28 and J is TRBJ2-6, with D possibly matching TRBD1 (6 bases). CDR1 and CDR2 (germline): MDHEN, SYDVKM. The CDR3 loop spans 19 amino acids. Trimming shortened V by 5 bases and J by 4 bases, and 24 bases separated the two germline ends. The CDR3 sequence is CASSPTLLQGLGGANVLTF. In nucleotides, the CDR3 is TGTGCCAGCAGTCCCACCCTCTTACAGGGCCTGGGGGGGGCCAACGTCCTGACTTTC.

This clonotype was observed a handful of times. The gene calls are TRBV4-1 and TRBJ2-1, with 11 bases matching TRBD2. V shed 3 bases and J 2 bases; nucleotides not matched to a gene: 6. The CDR3 spans 17 residues. The germline gives CDR1 MGHRA, CDR2 YSYEKL. CDR3 DNA: TGCGCCAGCAGCCAGCGACTACTAGCGGGGGCCTACAATGAGCAGTTCTTC. This encodes CASSQRLLAGAYNEQFF.

The table lists this clonotype with a few counts. The chain has TRBV4-1 and TRBJ2-7, with 8 positions matching TRBD1. This CDR3 comprises 14 residues. V dropped 4 bases and J dropped 4; count of bases not matched to a gene: 6. Germline-derived CDR1 and CDR2 are MGHRA and YSYEKL. CDR3 in amino acids: CASSPTDREYEQYF. DNA of the CDR3: TGCGCCAGCAGCCCCACGGACAGGGAATACGAGCAGTACTTC.

This clonotype has only a few counts. This chain joins TRBV4-1 and TRBJ1-4, with D hard to call. V lost 3 bases and J lost 7, with 9 bases in between. The germline V gene encodes CDR1 MGHRA and CDR2 YSYEKL. The CDR3 spans 13 residues. The CDR3 loop is CASSHLTVEKLFF. CDR3 nucleotide sequence: TGCGCCAGCAGCCACCTAACCGTTGAAAAACTGTTTTTT.

This clonotype was counted a few times. The chain uses TRBV28 and TRBJ2-5; D is uncertain. The germline V and J ends were trimmed by 3 bases and 1 base, with 6 bases remaining between them. The length of the CDR3 is 13 residues. Per the germline V gene, CDR1 is MDHEN and CDR2 is SYDVKM. The CDR3 coding sequence is TGTGCCAGCAGTTTTTGGGGCCAAGAGACCCAGTACTTC. It encodes CASSFWGQETQYF.

This clonotype was found once. CDR3 sequence: CASSLAGPLNTEAFF. CDR3 coding DNA: TGTGCCAGCAGTTTAGCGGGGCCCTTGAACACTGAAGCTTTCTTT. This chain links TRBV12-3 or TRBV12-4 with TRBJ1-1; possible D gene TRBD1, 5 bases. Trimming stripped 0 bases from V and 0 bases from J, with 8 bases between. This CDR3 spans 15 amino acids.

The V call is TRBV20-1, the J call TRBJ1-3; TRBD1 matches 7 bases. The CDR3 totals 15 residues. Germline V lookup: CDR1 DFQATT, CDR2 SNEGSKA (reference sequence). J gave up 3 bases and V 6 bases, and 11 bases lay outside the gene matches. The CDR3 loop reads CSAGGQGEYGNTIYF. The DNA of the CDR3 is TGCAGTGCAGGGGGCCAGGGAGAATATGGAAACACCATATATTTT.

This clonotype was picked up a small number of times. The chain is built from TRBV11-3 and TRBJ2-3, with TRBD2 identical over 12 bases. The CDR3 has 17 amino acids. With 5 bases clipped from V and 0 bases from J, the junction kept 6 bases outside the gene matches. The germline V gene encodes CDR1 SGHNT and CDR2 YENEEA. CDR3 nucleotide sequence: TGTGCCAGCAGCCCTGGACTAGCGGGGACTAGCACAGATACGCAGTATTTT. This gives the protein CASSPGLAGTSTDTQYF.

The chain carries TRBV10-3 and TRBJ1-4; D possibly corresponds to TRBD1 (6 bases). CDR1 and CDR2 (germline): ENHRY, SYGVKD. CDR3 length equals 15 residues. The V end lost 6 bases, the J end lost 0 bases, and 11 bases lay between the germline ends. The CDR3 nucleotides are TGTGCCATCAGCCAGGGGATCGCAACTAATGAAAAACTGTTTTTT. It specifies CAISQGIATNEKLFF.

As regards this clonotype: A much larger clonotype is one base distant, so this may be a read error. The chain recombines TRBV18 with TRBJ2-5; TRBD1 agrees at 9 bases. The trim removed 3 bases at V and 7 bases at J, leaving 6 bases unmatched. Germline V gives CDR1 KGHSH, CDR2 LQKENI. The CDR3 is 14 residues long. CDR3 loop: CASSPGQGRGTQYF. CDR3 in DNA: TGTGCCAGCTCACCGGGACAGGGTCGAGGGACCCAGTACTTC.